Below, one T cell receptor (beta chain) is given with its context. This sample is drawn from a study of blood T cell repertoires in COVID-19. Study-wide background: COVID-19 samples from acute and convalescent phases originated in the United States, Italy and Spain. PBMCs, B-cell-depleted T cells, or T cells provided the cDNA or gDNA that made up the material.

CDR3 length equals 15 residues. The germline V and J ends were trimmed by 3 bases and 2 bases, with 15 bases remaining between them. Looked up from germline, CDR1 is SGHRS and CDR2 is YFSETQ. In the source study's methods: Reference gene primer amplification yielded estimated nucleated cell counts. Sequencing used immunoSEQ multiplex PCR; TCRdb keeps in-frame clones, though not all of them. V, J and clone size are taken as reported in that table, and D and trimming were inferred from the DNA itself. The data show about 180,000 clones, around 85% seen once. This TCR came from a woman at least 80 years old with acute or convalescent COVID-19. Sequencing was carried out using peripheral blood. This chain connects TRBV5-1 to TRBJ2-7; D is perhaps TRBD2 (5 bases). CDR3 loop: CASSSSDGLTYEQYF. The CDR3 DNA follows: TGCGCCAGCAGCTCCAGCGACGGACTGACCTACGAGCAGTACTTC.